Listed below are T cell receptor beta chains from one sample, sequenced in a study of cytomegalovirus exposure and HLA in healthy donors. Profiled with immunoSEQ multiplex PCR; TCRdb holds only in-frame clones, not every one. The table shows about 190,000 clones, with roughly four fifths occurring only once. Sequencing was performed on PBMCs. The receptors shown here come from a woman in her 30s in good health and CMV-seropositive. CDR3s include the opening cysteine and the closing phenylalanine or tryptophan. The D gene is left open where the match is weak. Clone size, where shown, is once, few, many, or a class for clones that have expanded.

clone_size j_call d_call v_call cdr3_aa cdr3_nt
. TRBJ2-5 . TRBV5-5 CASSPGLQETQYF TGTGCCAGCAGCCCCGGACTCCAAGAGACCCAGTACTTC
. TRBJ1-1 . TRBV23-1 CASSQSSGDRRNTEAFF TGCGCCAGCAGTCAATCGTCGGGGGATAGGCGAAACACTGAAGCTTTCTTT
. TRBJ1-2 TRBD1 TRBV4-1 CASSQGQGAYGYTF TGCGCCAGCAGCCAAGGACAGGGGGCGTATGGCTACACCTTC
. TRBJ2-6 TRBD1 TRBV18 CASSPGQQVSGANVLTF TGTGCCAGCTCACCGGGACAGCAGGTCTCTGGGGCCAACGTCCTGACTTTC
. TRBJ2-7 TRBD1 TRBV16 CASSPGQGPYEQYF TGTGCCAGCAGCCCCGGACAGGGTCCCTACGAGCAGTACTTC
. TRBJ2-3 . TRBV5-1 CASSPPETRRGTDTQYF TGCGCCAGCAGCCCACCTGAAACTAGGAGGGGCACAGATACGCAGTATTTT
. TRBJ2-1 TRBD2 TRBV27 CASSLAGVYNEQFF TGTGCCAGCAGTTTGGCGGGAGTCTACAATGAGCAGTTCTTC
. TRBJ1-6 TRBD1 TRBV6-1 CASSEETGGSYNSPLHF TGTGCCAGCAGTGAAGAGACAGGGGGCTCCTATAATTCACCCCTCCACTTT
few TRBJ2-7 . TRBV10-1 CASSESDTPYEQYF TGCGCCAGCAGTGAGTCGGACACTCCCTACGAGCAGTACTTC
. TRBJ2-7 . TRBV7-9 CASVPLGRTYEQYF TGTGCCAGCGTACCCCTGGGGCGGACCTACGAGCAGTACTTC
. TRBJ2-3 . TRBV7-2 CASSPLGGTTDTQYF TGTGCCAGCAGCCCCCTTGGGGGGACCACAGATACGCAGTATTTT
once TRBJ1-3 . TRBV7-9 CASSTGQGNTIYF TGTGCCAGCAGCACGGGACAAGGAAACACCATATATTTT
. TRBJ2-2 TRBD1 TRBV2 CASTPGKGAGTGELFF TGTGCCAGCACCCCCGGTAAGGGGGCGGGCACCGGGGAGCTGTTTTTT
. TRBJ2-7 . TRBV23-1 CASSQSEAKDYEQYF TGCGCCAGCAGTCAATCGGAGGCAAAGGACTACGAGCAGTACTTC
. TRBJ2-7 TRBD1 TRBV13 CASSPVSGGKDIYEQYF TGTGCCAGCAGCCCAGTATCAGGGGGCAAAGACATCTACGAGCAGTACTTC
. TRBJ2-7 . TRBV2 CASRDDNYEQYF TGTGCCAGCAGGGATGACAACTACGAGCAGTACTTC
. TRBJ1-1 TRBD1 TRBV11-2 CASSPLQGAGTEAFF TGTGCCAGCAGTCCTTTACAGGGGGCAGGGACTGAAGCTTTCTTT
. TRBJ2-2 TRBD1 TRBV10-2 CASSESTGETGELFF TGCGCCAGCAGTGAGTCGACAGGGGAAACCGGGGAGCTGTTTTTT
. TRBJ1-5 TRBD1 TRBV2 CAITGTENQPQHF TGTGCCATCACCGGGACAGAGAATCAGCCCCAGCATTTT
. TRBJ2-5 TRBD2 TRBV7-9 CASSLEGLAGQETQYF TGTGCCAGCAGCTTAGAGGGACTAGCGGGGCAAGAGACCCAGTACTTC
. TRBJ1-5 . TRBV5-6 CASSLVGAGTQHF TGTGCCAGCAGCTTGGTGGGGGCCGGGACCCAGCATTTT
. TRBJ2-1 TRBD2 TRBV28 CASSSTGTRTYNEQFF TGTGCCAGCAGTTCGACCGGGACTAGAACCTACAATGAGCAGTTCTTC
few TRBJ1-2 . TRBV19 CASSFKGQSSNYGYTF TGTGCCAGTAGTTTCAAAGGACAGTCTTCTAACTATGGCTACACCTTC
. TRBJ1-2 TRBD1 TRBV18 CASSPLGQGTNYGYTF TGTGCCAGCTCACCCCTCGGACAGGGTACAAACTATGGCTACACCTTC
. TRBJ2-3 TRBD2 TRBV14 CASSQAAGGTDTQYF TGTGCCAGCAGCCAAGCAGCGGGAGGTACAGATACGCAGTATTTT
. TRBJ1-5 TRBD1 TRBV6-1 CASSESGGSYQPQHF TGTGCCAGCAGTGAATCAGGGGGGAGTTATCAGCCCCAGCATTTT
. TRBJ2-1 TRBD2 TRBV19 CASSMGAGASYNEQFF TGTGCCAGTAGTATGGGAGCGGGGGCTTCCTACAATGAGCAGTTCTTC
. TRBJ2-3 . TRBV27 CASSLPRDTENSTDTQYF TGTGCCAGCAGTTTACCGAGGGACACCGAAAATAGCACAGATACGCAGTATTTT
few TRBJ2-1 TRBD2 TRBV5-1 CASSSAGGSYNEQFF TGCGCCAGCAGCTCAGCGGGAGGGTCCTACAATGAGCAGTTCTTC
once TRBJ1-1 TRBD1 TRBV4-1 CASSHINRGQNTEAFF TGCGCCAGCAGCCATATTAACAGGGGGCAGAACACTGAAGCTTTCTTT
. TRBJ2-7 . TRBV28 CASSFRSGGDEQYF TGTGCCAGCAGTTTTAGATCAGGAGGAGACGAGCAGTACTTC
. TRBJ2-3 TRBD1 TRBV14 CASSQRQGLLDTQYF TGTGCCAGCAGCCAACGACAGGGGTTGTTGGATACGCAGTATTTT
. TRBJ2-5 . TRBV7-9 CASSRGGETQYF TGTGCCAGCAGCCGAGGCGGGGAGACCCAGTACTTC
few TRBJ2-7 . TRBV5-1 CASSLAGPNEQYF TGCGCCAGCAGCTTGGCGGGTCCCAACGAGCAGTACTTC
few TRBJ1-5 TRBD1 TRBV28 CASSLQIGQGLDQPQHF TGTGCCAGCAGTCTACAAATTGGACAGGGCCTGGATCAGCCCCAGCATTTT
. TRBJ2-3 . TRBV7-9 CASSLEGGTDTQYF TGTGCCAGCAGCTTAGAAGGGGGAACAGATACGCAGTATTTT
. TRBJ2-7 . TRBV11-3 CASSSGFGEQYF TGTGCCAGCAGCTCCGGGTTCGGCGAGCAGTACTTC
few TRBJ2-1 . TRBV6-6 CASSQMDEQFF TGTGCCAGCAGTCAGATGGATGAGCAGTTCTTC
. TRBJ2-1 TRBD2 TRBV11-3 CASSTHPRGRGNEQFF TGTGCCAGCAGCACTCACCCCCGCGGGAGAGGGAATGAGCAGTTCTTC
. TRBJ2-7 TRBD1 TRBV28 CASRSTGQGFEQYF TGTGCCAGCAGGTCGACGGGACAGGGGTTCGAGCAGTACTTC
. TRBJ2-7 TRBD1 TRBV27 CASSWVKGAAREQYF TGTGCCAGCAGTTGGGTTAAGGGGGCGGCGAGAGAGCAGTACTTC
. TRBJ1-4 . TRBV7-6 CASSLDAQAGDEKLFF TGTGCCAGCAGCTTAGATGCGCAGGCCGGGGATGAAAAACTGTTTTTT
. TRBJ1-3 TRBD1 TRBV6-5 CASSRDRGNTIYF TGTGCCAGCAGTAGGGACAGAGGAAACACCATATATTTT
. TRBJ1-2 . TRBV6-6 CASSQVESAYGYTF TGTGCCAGCAGCCAAGTAGAGTCTGCCTATGGCTACACCTTC
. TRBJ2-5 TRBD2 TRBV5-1 CASSARDPGGGTQYF TGCGCCAGCAGCGCGAGGGACCCGGGAGGCGGGACCCAGTACTTC
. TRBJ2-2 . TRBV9 CASSVADTAAGELFF TGTGCCAGCAGCGTGGCAGACACGGCCGCCGGGGAGCTGTTTTTT
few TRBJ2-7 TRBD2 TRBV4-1 CASSQGLAAYYAHEQYF TGCGCCAGCAGCCAGGGACTAGCGGCTTACTATGCGCACGAGCAGTACTTC
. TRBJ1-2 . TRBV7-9 CASSLEQETIVHGYTF TGTGCCAGCAGCTTAGAGCAGGAAACCATTGTACATGGCTACACCTTC